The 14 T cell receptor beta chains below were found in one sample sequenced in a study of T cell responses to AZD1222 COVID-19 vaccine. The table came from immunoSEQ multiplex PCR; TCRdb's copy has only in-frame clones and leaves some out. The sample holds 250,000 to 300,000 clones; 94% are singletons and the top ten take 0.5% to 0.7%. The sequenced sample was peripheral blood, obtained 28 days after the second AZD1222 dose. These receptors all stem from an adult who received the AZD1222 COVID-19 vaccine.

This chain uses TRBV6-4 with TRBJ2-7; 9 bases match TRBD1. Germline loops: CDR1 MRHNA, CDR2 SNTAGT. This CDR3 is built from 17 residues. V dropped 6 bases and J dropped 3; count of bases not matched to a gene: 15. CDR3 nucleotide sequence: TGTGCCAGCAGCCAGAGGACCGGGACAGGGAGCAACTACGAGCAGTACTTC. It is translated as CASSQRTGTGSNYEQYF.

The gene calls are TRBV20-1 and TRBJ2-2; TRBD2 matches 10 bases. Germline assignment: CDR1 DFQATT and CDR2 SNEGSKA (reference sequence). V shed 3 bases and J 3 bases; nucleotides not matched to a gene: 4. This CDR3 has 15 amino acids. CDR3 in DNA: TGCAGTGCTAGTCCTAGCGGGAGTGACACCGGGGAGCTGTTTTTT. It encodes CSASPSGSDTGELFF.

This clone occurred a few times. In DNA form, the CDR3 reads TGCGCCAGCAGACGGGGACAGACCCAATCAGGGGCCAACGTCCTGACTTTC. Translating gives CASRRGQTQSGANVLTF. The chain joins TRBV10-2 to TRBJ2-6; 7 bases line up with TRBD1. Losses at the gene ends were 6 bases for V and 4 bases for J; bases not matched to a gene: 12. This CDR3 has 17 residues. CDR1 and CDR2 (germline): WSHSY, SAAADI.

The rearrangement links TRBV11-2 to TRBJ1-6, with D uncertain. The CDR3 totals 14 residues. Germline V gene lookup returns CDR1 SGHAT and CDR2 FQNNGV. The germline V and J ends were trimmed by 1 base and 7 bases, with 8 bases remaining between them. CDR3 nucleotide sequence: TGTGCCAGCAGCTTAGTAAGGCGGAATTCACCCCTCCACTTT. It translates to CASSLVRRNSPLHF. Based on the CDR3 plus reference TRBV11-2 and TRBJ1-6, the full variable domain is EAGVAQSPRYKIIEKRQSVAFWCNPISGHATLYWYQQILGQGPKLLIQFQNNGVVDDSQLPKDRFSAERLKGVDSTLKIQPAKLEDSAVYLCASSLVRRNSPLHFGNGTRLTVT.

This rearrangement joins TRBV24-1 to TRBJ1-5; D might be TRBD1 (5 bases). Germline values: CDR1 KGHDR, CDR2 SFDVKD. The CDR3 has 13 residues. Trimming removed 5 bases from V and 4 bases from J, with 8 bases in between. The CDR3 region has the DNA TGTGCCACCAGTGTCGGGGGGAATCAGCCCCAGCATTTT. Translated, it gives CATSVGGNQPQHF.

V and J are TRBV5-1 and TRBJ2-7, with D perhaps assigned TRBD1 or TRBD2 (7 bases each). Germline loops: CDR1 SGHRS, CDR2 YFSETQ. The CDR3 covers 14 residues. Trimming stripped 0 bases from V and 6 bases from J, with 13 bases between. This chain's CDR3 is CASSLVQGEGEQYF. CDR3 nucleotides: TGCGCCAGCAGCTTGGTGCAGGGGGAGGGCGAGCAGTACTTC.

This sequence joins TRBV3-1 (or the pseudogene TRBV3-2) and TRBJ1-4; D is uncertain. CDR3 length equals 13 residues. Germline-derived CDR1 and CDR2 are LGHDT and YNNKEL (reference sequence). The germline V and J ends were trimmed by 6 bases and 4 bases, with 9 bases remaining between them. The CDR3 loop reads CASRLTCNEKLFF. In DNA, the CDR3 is TGTGCCAGCAGACTGACCTGTAATGAAAAACTGTTTTTT.

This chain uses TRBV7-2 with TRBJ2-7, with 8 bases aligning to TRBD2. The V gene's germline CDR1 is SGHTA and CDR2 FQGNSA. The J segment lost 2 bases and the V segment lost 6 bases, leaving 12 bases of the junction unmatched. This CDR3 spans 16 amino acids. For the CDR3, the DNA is TGTGCCAGCAGATACAGTATACTAGCGGAGCCCTACGAGCAGTACTTC. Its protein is CASRYSILAEPYEQYF.

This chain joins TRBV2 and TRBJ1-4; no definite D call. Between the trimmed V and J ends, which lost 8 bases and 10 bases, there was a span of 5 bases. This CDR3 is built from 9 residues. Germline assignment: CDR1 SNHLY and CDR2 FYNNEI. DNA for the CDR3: TGTGCCAGCCCGGGAAAACTGTTTTTT. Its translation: CASPGKLFF.

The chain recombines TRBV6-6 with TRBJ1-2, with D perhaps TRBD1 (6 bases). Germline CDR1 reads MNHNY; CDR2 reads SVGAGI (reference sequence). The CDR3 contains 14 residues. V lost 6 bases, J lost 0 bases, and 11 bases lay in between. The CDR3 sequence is CASSTGRANYGYTF. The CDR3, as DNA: TGTGCCAGCAGCACAGGGCGAGCTAACTATGGCTACACCTTC.

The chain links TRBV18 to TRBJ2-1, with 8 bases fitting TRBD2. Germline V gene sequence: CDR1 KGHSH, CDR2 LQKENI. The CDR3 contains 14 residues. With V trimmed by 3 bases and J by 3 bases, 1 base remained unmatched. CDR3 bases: TGTGCCAGCTCACCCGGGGGGGGCTACAATGAGCAGTTCTTC. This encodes CASSPGGGYNEQFF.

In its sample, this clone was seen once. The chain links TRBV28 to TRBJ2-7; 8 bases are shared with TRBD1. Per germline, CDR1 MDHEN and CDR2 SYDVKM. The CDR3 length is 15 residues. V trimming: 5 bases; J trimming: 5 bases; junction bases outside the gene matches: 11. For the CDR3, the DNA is TGTGCCAGCAGTATACTTCCGGACAGGGTAAACGAGCAGTACTTC. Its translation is CASSILPDRVNEQYF.

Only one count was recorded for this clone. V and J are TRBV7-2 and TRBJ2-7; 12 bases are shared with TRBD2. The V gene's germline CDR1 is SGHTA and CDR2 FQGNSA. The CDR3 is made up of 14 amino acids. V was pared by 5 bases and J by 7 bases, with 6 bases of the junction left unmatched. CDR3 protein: CASSPRTSGNEQYF. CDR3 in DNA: TGTGCCAGCAGCCCTAGGACTAGCGGGAATGAGCAGTACTTC. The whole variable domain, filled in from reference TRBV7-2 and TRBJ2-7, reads GAGVSQSPSNKVTEKGKDVELRCDPISGHTALYWYRQSLGQGLEFLIYFQGNSAPDKSGLPSDRFSAERTGGSVSTLTIQRTQQEDSAVYLCASSPRTSGNEQYFGPGTRLTVT.

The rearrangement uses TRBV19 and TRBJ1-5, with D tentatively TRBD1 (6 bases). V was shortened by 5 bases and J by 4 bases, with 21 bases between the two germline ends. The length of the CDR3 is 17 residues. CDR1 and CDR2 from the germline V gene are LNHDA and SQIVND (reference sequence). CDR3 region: CASSPPRGRWGNQPQHF. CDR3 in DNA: TGTGCCAGTAGTCCACCGCGGGGGCGGTGGGGGAATCAGCCCCAGCATTTT.